The sequence of this T cell receptor (beta chain) was determined in a study of neurological immune-mediated disorders. This clonotype came up many times. J lost 7 bases, V lost 5 bases, and 7 bases had no gene match. This CDR3 region has 15 residues. Looked up from germline, CDR1 is SGHVS and CDR2 is FNYEAQ. The team produced cDNA through 5'RACE using 10-nucleotide random UMIs. Every sequencing run produced over 170 million TCR-beta sequences that came from 15-18 subjects. TCRdb processed the 5' RACE reads anew with MiXCR; each CDR3 protein has one entry. The sample holds some 28,000 distinct CDR3 sequences; about 6.2% are singletons and the top ten take about 8.3%.

This clonotype originated in a woman in her fifties or sixties in good health. V is TRBV7-6 and J is TRBJ2-1, with TRBD2 identical over 11 bases. Specimen: PBMCs. Written as DNA, the CDR3 is TGTGCCAGCAGCCCATGGACTAGCGGGCAAAATGAGCAGTTCTTC. This sequence encodes CASSPWTSGQNEQFF.